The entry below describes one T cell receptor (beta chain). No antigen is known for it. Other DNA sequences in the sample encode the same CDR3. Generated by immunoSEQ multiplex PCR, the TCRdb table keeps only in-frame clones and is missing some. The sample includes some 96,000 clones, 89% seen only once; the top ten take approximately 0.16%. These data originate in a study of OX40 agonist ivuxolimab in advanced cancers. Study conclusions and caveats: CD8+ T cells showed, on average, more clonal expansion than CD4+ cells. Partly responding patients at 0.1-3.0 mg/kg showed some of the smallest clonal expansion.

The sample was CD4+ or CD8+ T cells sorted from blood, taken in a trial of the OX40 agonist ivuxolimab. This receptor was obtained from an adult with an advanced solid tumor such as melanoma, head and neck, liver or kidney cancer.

CDR3 residues: CASSFSGGQETQYF. The CDR3 DNA reads TGTGCCAGCAGCTTTTCAGGGGGCCAAGAGACCCAGTACTTC. V and J are TRBV7-9 and TRBJ2-5; 7 nucleotides match TRBD1. J was trimmed by 1 base and V by 3 bases; bases with no gene match: 2. This CDR3 region has 14 residues. Germline CDR1 reads SEHNR; CDR2 reads FQNEAQ (reference sequence).